The T cell receptor beta chain described here comes from a study of blood T cell repertoires in COVID-19. The CDR3 totals 14 residues. V was clipped by 5 bases and J by 5 bases, with 15 bases between them. The germline V gene encodes CDR1 LGHDT and CDR2 YNNKEL (reference sequence). Sequencing was performed with immunoSEQ multiplex PCR; in TCRdb, only in-frame clones are kept and a portion is missing. The table records 250,000 to 350,000 clones, around 85% of them present only once. The source material was peripheral blood. The receptor was derived from a woman aged 50 to 60 with active or convalescent COVID-19. V is TRBV3-1 (or the pseudogene TRBV3-2) and J is TRBJ1-2; maybe TRBD1 (6 bases). The DNA of the CDR3 is TGTGCCAGCAGCGCCGGACAGTCGGGATATGGCTACACCTTC. Its translation: CASSAGQSGYGYTF.